The 27 T cell receptor beta chains reported below all come from one sample, sequenced in a study of blood T cell repertoires in COVID-19. Assay used: immunoSEQ multiplex PCR; TCRdb lists only in-frame clones, some missing. The sample consists of about 70,000 clones, roughly 85% of them appearing once. The sequenced material came from peripheral blood. The receptors derive from a woman between 55 and 75 years old with acute or convalescent COVID-19.

This clone appeared once. This chain connects TRBV28 to TRBJ2-1; 8 positions match TRBD1. This CDR3 has 13 residues. J was trimmed by 8 bases and V by 3 bases; bases with no gene match: 3. Germline values: CDR1 MDHEN, CDR2 SYDVKM. The CDR3 region has the DNA TGTGCCAGCAGTTTGTCAGGGGGCCATGAGCAGTTCTTC. It yields the protein CASSLSGGHEQFF.

The chain combines TRBV6-6 with TRBJ2-1; the D gene is possibly TRBD2 (5 bases). The length of the CDR3 is 14 residues. Germline V gene data show CDR1 as MNHNY and CDR2 as SVGAGI (reference sequence). V was pared by 5 bases and J by 4 bases, with 12 bases between. The CDR3 loop is CASSGPSGYNEQFF. The CDR3 DNA sequence: TGTGCCAGCAGTGGGCCCTCGGGATACAATGAGCAGTTCTTC.

This clone has a single count. V usage is TRBV5-8 and J usage is TRBJ1-6; 7 bases are a match to TRBD1. Germline CDR1 is SGHTS and CDR2 is YDEGEE. CDR3 length: 15 amino acids. V dropped 3 bases and J dropped 7; count of bases not matched to a gene: 7. The CDR3 loop reads CASSWSTGINSPLHF. The CDR3 DNA is TGTGCCAGCAGCTGGTCGACAGGGATAAATTCACCCCTCCACTTT.

The chain joins TRBV28 to TRBJ1-1, with 8 nucleotides matching TRBD1. V was pared by 4 bases and J by 2 bases, with 6 bases of the junction left unmatched. This CDR3 has 15 residues. Germline values: CDR1 MDHEN, CDR2 SYDVKM. CDR3 bases: TGTGCCAGCAGTTCCCGGGACAGGAAAAACACTGAAGCTTTCTTT. It yields the protein CASSSRDRKNTEAFF.

The genes are TRBV29-1 and TRBJ2-2; a weak D match, TRBD1 (6 bases). This CDR3 comprises 12 residues. Trimming removed 7 bases from V and 2 bases from J, with 8 bases in between. CDR1 is SQVTM, CDR2 ANQGSEA, per germline. Here the CDR3 DNA reads TGCAGCGCGGACAGAAACACCGGGGAGCTGTTTTTT. It yields the protein CSADRNTGELFF.

This clone was found once. The rearrangement joins TRBV6-5 to TRBJ2-5, with 9 bases identical to TRBD1. The V and J ends lost 5 bases and 7 bases, in that order; junction bases with no gene match: 8. CDR3 length: 14 amino acids. From germline, CDR1 is MNHEY and CDR2 SVGAGI. The DNA for the CDR3 is TGTGCCAGCAGTCCGGGACAGGGTTTAGGGACCCAGTACTTC. Translating it yields CASSPGQGLGTQYF.

The chain combines TRBV3-1 (or the pseudogene TRBV3-2) with TRBJ1-1, with TRBD1 identical over 7 bases. CDR1 is LGHDT and CDR2 is YNNKEL in the germline V gene (reference sequence). V was clipped by 5 bases and J by 6 bases; unmatched bases: 9. The CDR3 is 14 residues long. In DNA form, the CDR3 reads TGTGCCAGCAGCATGAGGACAGGTCTCCCTGAAGCTTTCTTT. This codes for CASSMRTGLPEAFF.

The J gene is TRBJ1-4, the V gene TRBV7-3; the D gene is possibly TRBD1 (5 bases). V was pared by 7 bases and J by 6 bases, with 18 bases between. Germline-derived CDR1 and CDR2 are SGHTA and FQGTGA. CDR3 size: 15 residues. The chain's CDR3 is CASISPTVFHEKLFF. The CDR3 DNA follows: TGTGCCAGCATCTCGCCGACAGTATTCCATGAAAAACTGTTTTTT.

V and J are TRBV7-2 and TRBJ1-6, with TRBD1 matching over 7 bases. V lost 5 bases, J lost 7 bases, and 8 bases stayed unmatched. Germline CDR1 and CDR2: SGHTA and FQGNSA. CDR3 length equals 15 residues. This chain's CDR3 is CASSARQGRNSPLHF. The CDR3 DNA is TGTGCCAGCAGCGCAAGACAGGGAAGGAATTCACCCCTCCACTTT.

The rearrangement joins TRBV7-9 to TRBJ1-4; the match to TRBD1 covers 9 bases. The CDR3 runs to 15 residues. The germline V gene has CDR1 SEHNR and CDR2 FQNEAQ (reference sequence). With 6 bases clipped from V and 6 bases from J, the junction kept 8 bases outside the gene matches. The CDR3 sequence: CASRPPGQGDEKLFF. CDR3 DNA sequence: TGTGCCAGCAGACCACCGGGACAGGGTGATGAAAAACTGTTTTTT. The variable domain in full, with the rest retrieved from reference TRBV7-9 and TRBJ1-4, is DTGVSQNPRHKITKRGQNVTFRCDPISEHNRLYWYRQTLGQGPEFLTYFQNEAQLEKSRLLSDRFSAERPKGSFSTLEIQRTEQGDSAMYLCASRPPGQGDEKLFFGSGTQLSVL.

The chain is built from TRBV30 and TRBJ2-5; TRBD1 matches at 7 bases. Germline V gene data show CDR1 as GTSNPN and CDR2 as SVGIG (reference sequence). This CDR3 has 13 amino acids. Losses at the gene ends were 3 bases for V and 2 bases for J; bases not matched to a gene: 3. CDR3 loop: CAWSRDRQETQYF. Written as DNA, the CDR3 is TGTGCCTGGAGCCGGGACAGACAAGAGACCCAGTACTTC.

This clone was seen more than once but under ten times. This chain connects TRBV28 to TRBJ1-2, with 11 bases aligning to TRBD1. V shed 5 bases, J shed 3 bases, and the junction held 5 bases outside the gene matches. Germline lookup yields CDR1 MDHEN and CDR2 SYDVKM. The CDR3 is 15 amino acids. In DNA form, the CDR3 reads TGTGCCAGCAGTCCCGGGGACAGGGGGTACTATGGCTACACCTTC. This gives the protein CASSPGDRGYYGYTF.

The chain is built from TRBV5-1 and TRBJ1-3; 8 bases match TRBD1. The CDR3 has 16 amino acids. With V trimmed by 5 bases and J by 0 bases, 7 bases remained unmatched. Germline V lookup: CDR1 SGHRS, CDR2 YFSETQ. This chain's CDR3 is CASSPGQVHSGNTIYF. For the CDR3, the DNA is TGCGCCAGCAGTCCGGGACAGGTCCACTCTGGAAACACCATATATTTT.

This chain links TRBV27 with TRBJ2-1, with D uncertain. This CDR3 is built from 14 residues. CDR1 MNHEY and CDR2 SMNVEV come from the germline V gene (reference sequence). The germline V and J ends were trimmed by 3 bases and 7 bases, with 13 bases remaining between them. The chain's CDR3 is CASSFGSLVNEQFF. The CDR3 DNA reads TGTGCCAGCAGTTTCGGTAGTTTAGTTAATGAGCAGTTCTTC.

This clone was picked up one time. The chain carries TRBV5-4 and TRBJ2-1; 8 bases align to TRBD2. This CDR3 is built from 18 residues. CDR1 is SGHNT, CDR2 YYREEE, per germline (reference sequence). J was trimmed by 4 bases and V by 0 bases; bases with no gene match: 12. The CDR3 sequence: CASSLAGGAGLVYNEQFF. The DNA of the CDR3 is TGTGCCAGCAGCTTGGCCGGGGGGGCCGGTCTGGTTTACAATGAGCAGTTCTTC.

This clone was seen a single time. The gene calls are TRBV7-2 and TRBJ2-5; possibly TRBD2 for D (6 bases). CDR3 length equals 15 residues. The ends were cut back, 1 base at V and 3 bases at J, with 12 bases in the middle. Per the germline V gene, CDR1 is SGHTA and CDR2 is FQGNSA. The CDR3 loop reads CASSLGGVAKETQYF. CDR3 bases: TGTGCCAGCAGCTTAGGGGGGGTAGCAAAAGAGACCCAGTACTTC. Supplemented by reference TRBV7-2 and TRBJ2-5, the full variable domain reads GAGVSQSPSNKVTEKGKDVELRCDPISGHTALYWYRQSLGQGLEFLIYFQGNSAPDKSGLPSDRFSAERTGGSVSTLTIQRTQQEDSAVYLCASSLGGVAKETQYFGPGTRLLVL.

The rearrangement joins TRBV6-1 to TRBJ1-2, with TRBD1 matching 11 bases. CDR1 is MNHNS, CDR2 SASEGT, per germline. The CDR3 totals 16 residues. V dropped 4 bases and J dropped 2; count of bases not matched to a gene: 6. The CDR3: CASSAYRDRGNYGYTF. DNA for the CDR3: TGTGCCAGCAGTGCCTACCGGGACAGGGGGAACTATGGCTACACCTTC.

The rearrangement links TRBV7-8 to TRBJ1-3; D call uncertain. V gave up 6 bases and J gave up 0 bases, with 15 bases separating them. The CDR3 runs 16 residues. Germline lookup yields CDR1 SGHVS and CDR2 FQNEAQ. The CDR3 region is CASSGQFGSSGNTIYF. CDR3 coding DNA: TGTGCCAGCAGTGGGCAGTTCGGAAGCTCTGGAAACACCATATATTTT.

The chain combines TRBV7-8 with TRBJ2-5; D gene uncertain. Germline CDR1 is SGHVS and CDR2 is FQNEAQ. The CDR3 consists of 14 residues. Trimming took 1 base from V and 5 from J, leaving 11 bases between them. CDR3 amino acids: CASSLDYLQETQYF. CDR3 coding DNA: TGTGCCAGCAGCTTAGACTATCTCCAGGAGACCCAGTACTTC.

The chain links TRBV6-5 to TRBJ2-6, with TRBD1 matching over 8 bases. The junction had 3 bases not matched to a gene; V was cut back by 6 bases and J by 2 bases. Germline V gene lookup returns CDR1 MNHEY and CDR2 SVGAGI. The CDR3 has 15 amino acids. CDR3 coding DNA: TGTGCCAGCAGATTACAGGGGGCTGGGGCCAACGTCCTGACTTTC. Translating gives CASRLQGAGANVLTF.

The chain combines TRBV15 with TRBJ2-2; 8 bases are a match to TRBD2. The CDR3 contains 17 residues. CDR1 is LNHNV, CDR2 YYDKDF, per germline (reference sequence). Germline trimming cut 1 base from V and 6 bases from J; bases unmatched to any gene: 10. CDR3 in amino acids: CATSRVTSGRFSGELFF. The CDR3 DNA follows: TGTGCCACCAGCAGAGTTACGAGCGGGAGATTTTCCGGGGAGCTGTTTTTT.

This clone was seen a handful of times. The rearrangement joins TRBV12-3 or TRBV12-4 to TRBJ1-2; D not certain. The V end was cut by 6 bases, the J end by 6 bases, with 14 bases between. CDR3 size: 13 residues. CDR3 loop: CASRDPGRDGYTF. As DNA, the CDR3 is TGTGCCAGCAGGGACCCGGGGAGGGATGGCTACACCTTC.

The chain combines TRBV7-6 with TRBJ1-6, with D hard to call. The V end was cut by 5 bases, the J end by 7 bases, with 12 bases between. The germline V gene encodes CDR1 SGHVS and CDR2 FNYEAQ. The CDR3 has 14 amino acids. The CDR3 bases are TGTGCCAGCAGCCCGGTGGGCCGCAATTCACCCCTCCACTTT. Its translation: CASSPVGRNSPLHF.

The rearrangement joins TRBV28 to TRBJ2-5, with 8 bases matching TRBD2. Trimming removed 8 bases from V and 4 bases from J; junction bases left unmatched: 6. CDR1 and CDR2 (germline): MDHEN, SYDVKM. The length of the CDR3 is 13 residues. CDR3 amino acids: CASLAGPGETQYF. In nucleotides, the CDR3 is TGTGCCAGCTTAGCGGGGCCGGGAGAGACCCAGTACTTC.

V is TRBV19 and J is TRBJ2-1; 10 bases are shared with TRBD2. This CDR3 has 16 residues. Germline CDR1 reads LNHDA; CDR2 reads SQIVND (reference sequence). V gave up 1 base and J gave up 9 bases; unmatched junction bases: 9. The CDR3, as DNA: TGTGCCAGTAGTATAGGAGCGGGAGGGCCTAGTGGTGAGCAGTTCTTC. Translation: CASSIGAGGPSGEQFF.

This clone occurred a few times. The rearrangement joins TRBV18 to TRBJ2-3; 11 nucleotides match TRBD1. Trimming removed 8 bases from V and 3 bases from J; junction bases left unmatched: 4. This CDR3 is 14 amino acids long. Germline CDR1 KGHSH, CDR2 LQKENI. The CDR3 protein is CASKGTGGTDTQYF. CDR3 coding DNA: TGTGCCAGCAAGGGGACAGGGGGTACAGATACGCAGTATTTT.

The chain couples TRBV9 to TRBJ1-1; D remains unclear. Germline V gives CDR1 SGDLS, CDR2 YYNGEE. The V end lost 0 bases, the J end lost 2 bases, and 11 bases lay between the germline ends. This CDR3 is 15 amino acids long. Here the CDR3 DNA reads TGTGCCAGCAGCGTAGGGTTGGCGGAAAACACTGAAGCTTTCTTT. This encodes CASSVGLAENTEAFF.